Shown below are 10 T cell receptor beta chains from a single sample sequenced in a study of T-cell memory formation after mild COVID-19. Each CDR3 protein gets one entry after TCRdb re-called the 5' RACE reads with MiXCR. The sample has a few hundred thousand distinct CDR3 sequences, under 20% seen once. The sample consisted of PBMCs or a T cell subset sorted from them (not recorded which). The receptors derive from a young man who had mild COVID-19 (a few samples of this study predate the infection). Cell type and time point are not known.

The chain couples TRBV20-1 to TRBJ1-2; TRBD1 matches at 8 bases. Germline CDR1 and CDR2: DFQATT and SNEGSKA (reference sequence). CDR3 length equals 14 residues. With V trimmed by 2 bases and J by 3 bases, 5 bases remained unmatched. This CDR3 reads CSARRTGGDYGYTF. The CDR3 DNA is TGCAGTGCTAGACGAACAGGGGGGGACTATGGCTACACCTTC.

This clonotype was observed a few times. V and J are TRBV12-3 or TRBV12-4 and TRBJ2-2; possibly TRBD1 for D (5 bases). V lost 7 bases to trimming and J lost 3 bases, with 18 bases between them. The CDR3 runs 16 residues. In DNA form, the CDR3 reads TGTGCCAGCACCGAAGCTAGGGGCCAGTACACCGGGGAGCTGTTTTTT. Amino acid sequence: CASTEARGQYTGELFF.

The chain links TRBV20-1 to TRBJ2-3; TRBD2 agrees at 8 bases. The length of the CDR3 is 14 residues. J gave up 0 bases and V 6 bases, and 5 bases lay outside the gene matches. Looked up from germline, CDR1 is DFQATT and CDR2 is SNEGSKA (reference sequence). CDR3 loop: CSAEGLVSTDTQYF. The CDR3 DNA follows: TGCAGTGCCGAGGGACTAGTTAGCACAGATACGCAGTATTTT.

The V call is TRBV20-1, the J call TRBJ2-2; 10 nucleotides agree with TRBD2. The CDR3 totals 17 residues. The germline V gene encodes CDR1 DFQATT and CDR2 SNEGSKA (reference sequence). With V trimmed by 3 bases and J by 0 bases, 7 bases remained unmatched. In DNA form, the CDR3 reads TGCAGTGCTAGTCGACTAGCGGGCACAGCGAACACCGGGGAGCTGTTTTTT. Protein product: CSASRLAGTANTGELFF.

This clonotype has a count of ten or more. The chain uses TRBV5-1 and TRBJ2-4; 12 bases are a match to TRBD1. V lost 0 bases, J lost 8 bases, and 9 bases stayed unmatched. The CDR3 has 17 residues. Germline-derived CDR1 and CDR2 are SGHRS and YFSETQ. Here the CDR3 DNA reads TGCGCCAGCAGCTTGGCCAGAGGGACAGGGGGCGAGGACATTCAGTACTTC. It is translated as CASSLARGTGGEDIQYF.

The chain recombines TRBV7-9 with TRBJ1-2; TRBD1 matches 9 bases. Germline lookup yields CDR1 SEHNR and CDR2 FQNEAQ (reference sequence). V shed 6 bases and J 6 bases; nucleotides not matched to a gene: 2. The CDR3 is 12 amino acids. The CDR3 bases are TGTGCCAGCAGTTGGACAGGGGATGGCTACACCTTC. It codes for CASSWTGDGYTF.

The genes are TRBV4-2 and TRBJ2-1; D is unclear. This CDR3 contains 12 residues. V was shortened by 5 bases and J by 12 bases, with 14 bases between the two germline ends. CDR1 is LGHNA and CDR2 is YNFKEQ in the germline V gene. CDR3 protein: CASSIESMVQFF. The CDR3 nucleotides read TGTGCCAGCAGCATAGAGAGTATGGTGCAGTTCTTC.

This chain joins TRBV4-3 and TRBJ1-2; D not certain. The ends were cut back, 0 bases at V and 5 bases at J, with 7 bases in the middle. This CDR3 comprises 13 residues. Germline CDR1 reads LGHNA; CDR2 reads YSLEER. This chain's CDR3 is CASSQDGRYGYTF. The CDR3 DNA is TGCGCCAGCAGCCAAGATGGACGGTATGGCTACACCTTC.

This clonotype was picked up a small number of times. The chain links TRBV7-3 to TRBJ2-5; tentatively, D is TRBD1 (6 bases). The ends were cut back, 5 bases at V and 5 bases at J, with 18 bases in the middle. From germline, CDR1 is SGHTA and CDR2 FQGTGA. The CDR3 is made up of 15 amino acids. CDR3 nucleotide sequence: TGTGCCAGCAGCCCAAACCAGGGGCAGGGGGAGACCCAGTACTTC. Translating it yields CASSPNQGQGETQYF.

This clonotype was observed a few times. The chain couples TRBV7-6 to TRBJ2-2; D might be TRBD1 (7 bases). CDR1 is SGHVS and CDR2 is FNYEAQ in the germline V gene. This CDR3 has 17 amino acids. Trimming removed 1 base at V and 1 base at J, with 13 bases between. The CDR3 DNA is TGTGCCAGCAGCTTAGGAATCAGGGGGGAGAACACCGGGGAGCTGTTTTTT. As protein: CASSLGIRGENTGELFF.